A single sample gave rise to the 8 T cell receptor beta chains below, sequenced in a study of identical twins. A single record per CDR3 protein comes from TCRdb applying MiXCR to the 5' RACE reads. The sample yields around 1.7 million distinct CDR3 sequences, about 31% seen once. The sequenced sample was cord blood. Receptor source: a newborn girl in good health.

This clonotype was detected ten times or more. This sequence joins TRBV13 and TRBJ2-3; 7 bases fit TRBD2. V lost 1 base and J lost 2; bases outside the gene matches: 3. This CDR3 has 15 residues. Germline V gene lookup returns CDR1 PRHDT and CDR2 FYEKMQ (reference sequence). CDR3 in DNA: TGTGCCAGCAGCTTAGACCGGGGGGTCACAGATACGCAGTATTTT. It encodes CASSLDRGVTDTQYF. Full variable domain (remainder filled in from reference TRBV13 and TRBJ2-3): AAGVIQSPRHLIKEKRETATLKCYPIPRHDTVYWYQQGPGQDPQFLISFYEKMQSDKGSIPDRFSAQQFSDYHSELNMSSLELGDSALYFCASSLDRGVTDTQYFGPGTRLTVL.

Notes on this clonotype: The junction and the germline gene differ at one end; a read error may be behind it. CDR3: CASSREDRVKNERLFF. CDR3 sequence (DNA): TGCGCCAGCAGTCGGGAAGACAGGGTAAAAAATGAAAGACTGTTTTTT. This chain links TRBV4-1 with TRBJ1-4, with TRBD1 matching over 7 bases. The length of the CDR3 is 16 residues. CDR1 is MGHRA and CDR2 is YSYEKL in the germline V gene.

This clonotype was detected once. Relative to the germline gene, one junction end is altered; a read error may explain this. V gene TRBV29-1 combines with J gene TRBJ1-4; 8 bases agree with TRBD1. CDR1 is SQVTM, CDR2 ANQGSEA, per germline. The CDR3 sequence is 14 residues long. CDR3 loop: CSVDVGTGDEKVSF. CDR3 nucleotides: TGCAGCGTTGATGTCGGGACAGGAGATGAAAAAGTGTCTTTT. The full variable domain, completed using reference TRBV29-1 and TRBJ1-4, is SAVISQKPSRDICQRGTSLTIQCQVDSQVTMMFWYRQQPGQSLTLIATANQGSEATYESGFVIDKFPISRPNLTFSTLTVSNMSPEDSSIYLCSVDVGTGDEKVSFGSGTQLSVL.

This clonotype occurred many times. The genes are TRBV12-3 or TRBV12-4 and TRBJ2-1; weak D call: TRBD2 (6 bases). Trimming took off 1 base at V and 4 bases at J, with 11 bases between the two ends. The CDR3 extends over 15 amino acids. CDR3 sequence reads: CASSLGGVLYNEQFF. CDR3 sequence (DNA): TGTGCCAGCAGTTTAGGGGGGGTCTTGTACAATGAGCAGTTCTTC.

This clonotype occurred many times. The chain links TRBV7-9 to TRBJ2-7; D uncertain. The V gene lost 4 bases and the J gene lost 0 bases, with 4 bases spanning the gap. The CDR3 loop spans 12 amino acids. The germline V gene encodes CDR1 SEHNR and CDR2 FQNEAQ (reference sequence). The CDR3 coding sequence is TGTGCCAGCAGCTCGAACTCCTACGAGCAGTACTTC. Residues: CASSSNSYEQYF.

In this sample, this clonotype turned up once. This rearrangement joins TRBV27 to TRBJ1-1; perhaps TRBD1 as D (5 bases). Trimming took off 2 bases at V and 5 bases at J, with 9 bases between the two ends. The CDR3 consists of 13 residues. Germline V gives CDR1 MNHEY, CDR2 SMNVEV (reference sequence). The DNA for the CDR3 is TGTGCCAGCAGTTTAAAGAAGGGGACTGAAGCTTTCTTT. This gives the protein CASSLKKGTEAFF.

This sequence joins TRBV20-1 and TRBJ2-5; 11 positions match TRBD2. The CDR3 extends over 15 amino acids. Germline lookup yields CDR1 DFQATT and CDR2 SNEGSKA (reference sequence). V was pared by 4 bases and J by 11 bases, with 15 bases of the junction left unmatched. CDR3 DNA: TGCAGTGCTATCCGTAGCGGGAGGGACTACAATGAGCAGTACTTC. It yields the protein CSAIRSGRDYNEQYF.

CDR3 loop: CASSYARVPYGYTF. CDR3 nucleotide sequence: TGCGCCAGCAGCTACGCCAGGGTTCCCTATGGCTACACCTTC. The rearrangement uses TRBV5-1 and TRBJ1-2; a possible D gene is TRBD1 (5 bases). The germline V gene has CDR1 SGHRS and CDR2 YFSETQ. The V end lost 3 bases, the J end lost 4 bases, and 13 bases lay between the germline ends. The CDR3 consists of 14 residues.